This T cell receptor (beta chain) was obtained from a study of T cells expressing NK-cell markers. TCRdb derives one entry per CDR3 protein from the 5' RACE reads, leaving out DNA. In all, the sample yields about 550,000 distinct CDR3 sequences. This CDR3 spans 12 amino acids. Germline values: CDR1 SGHRS, CDR2 YFSETQ. What was sequenced was blood T cells: a sorted CD56 or NKG2C T cell subset, CD4+ or CD8+ T cells, or bulk PBMC T cells (not recorded which). The V call is TRBV5-1, the J call TRBJ1-1. The TCR sequence derives from a man aged 18-30 years in good health. The CDR3 is CASSLIRQEAFF.